The 26 T cell receptor beta chains below were found in one sample sequenced in a study of blood T cell repertoires in COVID-19. Repertoires were generated with immunoSEQ multiplex PCR, while TCRdb's copy carries only in-frame clones and drops some. The sample includes around 150,000 clones, 90% to 95% of them seen just once. Sequencing was carried out using peripheral blood. These receptors came from a woman between 50 and 59 years old with acute or convalescent COVID-19.

The chain links TRBV5-6 to TRBJ2-7; perhaps TRBD1 as D (6 bases). The germline gives CDR1 SGHDT, CDR2 YYEEEE. V was pared by 1 base and J by 2 bases, with 19 bases between. The CDR3 sequence is 17 residues long. The CDR3 coding sequence is TGTGCCAGCAGCTTGACTATGGACAGTATAATGACCTACGAGCAGTACTTC. Its translation is CASSLTMDSIMTYEQYF.

V gene TRBV7-8 combines with J gene TRBJ1-1; no firm D call. Germline lookup yields CDR1 SGHVS and CDR2 FQNEAQ. There are 13 residues in the CDR3. Trimming left V 3 bases short and J 0 bases short, with 5 bases between. The CDR3 here is CASSFLVNTEAFF. The CDR3 DNA is TGTGCCAGCAGCTTTCTAGTGAACACTGAAGCTTTCTTT.

CDR3 in amino acids: CASSTQGDEQYF. CDR3 nucleotide sequence: TGTGCCAGCAGTACCCAGGGTGACGAGCAGTACTTC. V usage is TRBV28 and J usage is TRBJ2-7; weak D call: TRBD1 (5 bases). The V gene's germline CDR1 is MDHEN and CDR2 SYDVKM. The CDR3 has 12 residues. Deletions cut 5 bases from V and 5 bases from J, with 10 bases between. Full variable domain (remainder filled in from reference TRBV28 and TRBJ2-7): DVKVTQSSRYLVKRTGEKVFLECVQDMDHENMFWYRQDPGLGLRLIYFSYDVKMKEKGDIPEGYSVSREKKERFSLILESASTNQTSMYLCASSTQGDEQYFGPGTRLTVT.

This chain joins TRBV20-1 and TRBJ2-3; perhaps TRBD1 as D (5 bases). CDR3 size: 12 residues. With 3 bases removed from V and 3 bases from J, the gap between germline ends came to 7 bases. Germline values: CDR1 DFQATT, CDR2 SNEGSKA (reference sequence). CDR3 sequence: CSASRGTDTQYF. The CDR3 nucleotides are TGCAGTGCTAGTAGGGGTACAGATACGCAGTATTTT.

The gene calls are TRBV2 and TRBJ1-2; TRBD1 agrees at 8 bases. Trimming cost V 6 bases and J 4 bases; bases outside gene matches: 10. The CDR3 extends over 15 amino acids. CDR1 SNHLY and CDR2 FYNNEI come from the germline V gene. The CDR3 spells CASSADRAPLYGYTF. CDR3 bases: TGTGCCAGCAGCGCGGACAGGGCCCCGCTCTATGGCTACACCTTC.

V is TRBV7-9 and J is TRBJ1-2; TRBD1 agrees at 8 bases. Germline CDR1 reads SEHNR; CDR2 reads FQNEAQ (reference sequence). This CDR3 has 13 amino acids. Trimming removed 5 bases from V and 3 bases from J; junction bases left unmatched: 2. The CDR3, as DNA: TGTGCCAGCAGCCGGGGACAGGACTATGGCTACACCTTC. Protein: CASSRGQDYGYTF.

The chain links TRBV9 to TRBJ1-2, with TRBD1 matching over 10 bases. The J segment lost 7 bases and the V segment lost 3 bases, leaving 3 bases of the junction unmatched. CDR3 length: 13 residues. Germline loops: CDR1 SGDLS, CDR2 YYNGEE. The CDR3 DNA follows: TGTGCCAGCAGCGGTAGACAGGGGGCTGGCTACACCTTC. It is translated as CASSGRQGAGYTF.

The chain has TRBV24-1 and TRBJ2-2; 8 bases agree with TRBD2. Trimming at V came to 4 bases and at J to 0 bases, leaving 18 bases not matched to a gene. Germline V lookup: CDR1 KGHDR, CDR2 SFDVKD. This CDR3 comprises 21 residues. The CDR3 sequence: CATSETRTSSRLITNTGELFF. The CDR3 nucleotides are TGTGCCACCAGTGAGACTCGGACTAGCAGCCGCCTTATCACGAACACCGGGGAGCTGTTTTTT.

The V and J genes are TRBV4-3 and TRBJ1-1, with D possibly TRBD1 on 6 matching bases. The CDR3 loop spans 14 amino acids. Germline CDR1 reads LGHNA; CDR2 reads YSLEER. V was shortened by 0 bases and J by 5 bases, with 10 bases between the two germline ends. The CDR3 reads CASSQERGATEAFF. The DNA for the CDR3 is TGCGCCAGCAGCCAAGAACGGGGGGCAACTGAAGCTTTCTTT.

A remark on this clone: Additional DNA sequences in this sample encode the identical CDR3. V gene TRBV5-1 combines with J gene TRBJ1-4; D possibly corresponds to TRBD1 (5 bases). The CDR3 totals 14 residues. In germline, CDR1 is SGHRS, CDR2 YFSETQ. The ends were cut back, 0 bases at V and 5 bases at J, with 8 bases in the middle. CDR3 residues: CASSLGQPNEKLFF. In nucleotides, the CDR3 is TGCGCCAGCAGCTTGGGACAGCCGAATGAAAAACTGTTTTTT. The full variable domain, its missing parts supplied by reference TRBV5-1 and TRBJ1-4, is KAGVTQTPRYLIKTRGQQVTLSCSPISGHRSVSWYQQTPGQGLQFLFEYFSETQRNKGNFPGRFSGRQFSNSRSEMNVSTLELGDSALYLCASSLGQPNEKLFFGSGTQLSVL.

This sequence joins TRBV11-2 and TRBJ2-7; 8 nucleotides line up with TRBD1. The germline V gene encodes CDR1 SGHAT and CDR2 FQNNGV. The CDR3 has 15 amino acids. V lost 5 bases and J lost 2; bases outside the gene matches: 8. In DNA, the CDR3 is TGTGCCAGCAGCATTGGACAGGGTGGGACCTACGAGCAGTACTTC. Translating it yields CASSIGQGGTYEQYF.

To note about this clone: A much larger clonotype is one base distant, so this may be a read error. Other DNA variants within this sample encode the same CDR3. This rearrangement joins TRBV12-3 or TRBV12-4 to TRBJ1-1; no clear D gene. Trimming took off 4 bases at V and 0 bases at J, with 3 bases between the two ends. The CDR3 has 12 amino acids. The chain's CDR3 is CASSSMNTEAFF. The CDR3 DNA reads TGTGCCAGCAGTTCAATGAACACTGAAGCTTTCTTT.

CDR3 amino acids: CASSPTGQLNQPQHF. CDR3 nucleotide sequence: TGCGCCAGCAGCCCGACGGGACAGCTCAATCAGCCCCAGCATTTT. This chain uses TRBV4-1 with TRBJ1-5, with TRBD1 matching over 7 bases. J was trimmed by 3 bases and V by 4 bases; bases with no gene match: 6. CDR3 length: 15 residues. Germline loops: CDR1 MGHRA, CDR2 YSYEKL.

V is TRBV6-5 and J is TRBJ2-3; a possible D gene is TRBD2 (6 bases). CDR1 MNHEY and CDR2 SVGAGI come from the germline V gene. This CDR3 comprises 16 residues. The germline V and J ends were trimmed by 0 bases and 5 bases, with 15 bases remaining between them. CDR3 residues: CASSYSWRGGQDTQYF. CDR3 in DNA: TGTGCCAGCAGTTACTCTTGGAGGGGCGGTCAAGATACGCAGTATTTT.

The chain recombines TRBV5-4 with TRBJ2-5; 9 bases line up with TRBD1. Germline V gives CDR1 SGHNT, CDR2 YYREEE (reference sequence). CDR3 size: 14 residues. V lost 4 bases to trimming and J lost 4 bases; unmatched junction nucleotides: 5. CDR3 residues: CASSHRGQTETQYF. DNA for the CDR3: TGTGCCAGCAGCCACAGGGGGCAAACAGAGACCCAGTACTTC.

The chain uses TRBV28 and TRBJ1-5; TRBD1 aligns across 8 bases. With V trimmed by 6 bases and J by 5 bases, 3 bases remained unmatched. Looked up from germline, CDR1 is MDHEN and CDR2 is SYDVKM. This CDR3 has 13 amino acids. This CDR3 is CASSRQGYQPQHF. CDR3 in DNA: TGTGCCAGCAGCAGACAGGGGTATCAGCCCCAGCATTTT. Combining the CDR3 with reference TRBV28 and TRBJ1-5 gives the whole variable domain DVKVTQSSRYLVKRTGEKVFLECVQDMDHENMFWYRQDPGLGLRLIYFSYDVKMKEKGDIPEGYSVSREKKERFSLILESASTNQTSMYLCASSRQGYQPQHFGDGTRLSIL.

This chain connects TRBV29-1 to TRBJ2-4; 9 nucleotides align to TRBD2. The CDR3 totals 13 residues. V lost 4 bases and J lost 5; bases outside the gene matches: 3. From germline, CDR1 is SQVTM and CDR2 ANQGSEA. The CDR3 sequence: CSVATSGQNIQYF. The CDR3, as DNA: TGCAGCGTTGCGACTAGCGGACAAAACATTCAGTACTTC.

V usage is TRBV5-6 and J usage is TRBJ1-2; TRBD1 matches at 9 bases. Germline CDR1 and CDR2: SGHDT and YYEEEE. Trimming took 7 bases from V and 8 from J; bases not matched to a gene: 15. This CDR3 comprises 15 residues. The chain's CDR3 is CASGIQGALIQGYTF. The CDR3 bases are TGTGCCAGCGGGATACAGGGGGCGCTTATTCAAGGCTACACCTTC.

This chain uses TRBV6-2 or TRBV6-3 with TRBJ1-1, with D maybe TRBD1 (6 bases). Germline-derived CDR1 and CDR2 are MNHEY and SVGEGT. The CDR3 extends over 11 amino acids. Trimming removed 4 bases from V and 8 bases from J, with 8 bases in between. The DNA of the CDR3 is TGTGCCAGCAGTTTCGGGACAGAAGCTTTCTTT. This translates into CASSFGTEAFF.

The chain combines TRBV6-1 with TRBJ1-2, with TRBD1 identical over 7 bases. The CDR3 runs to 15 residues. The J segment lost 2 bases and the V segment lost 2 bases, leaving 5 bases of the junction unmatched. The germline V gene encodes CDR1 MNHNS and CDR2 SASEGT. CDR3 amino acids: CASSERGQENYGYTF. For the CDR3, the DNA is TGTGCCAGCAGTGAAAGAGGACAGGAGAACTATGGCTACACCTTC.

This chain links TRBV30 with TRBJ1-5; no firm D call. Trimming pared 4 bases from V and 0 bases from J, leaving 10 bases between. Looked up from germline, CDR1 is GTSNPN and CDR2 is SVGIG (reference sequence). The CDR3 consists of 14 residues. CDR3 DNA: TGTGCCTGGATCAGGCAGTATAGCAATCAGCCCCAGCATTTT. Translating gives CAWIRQYSNQPQHF.

The chain carries TRBV30 and TRBJ1-1, with a possible D match to TRBD1 (6 bases). The CDR3 consists of 16 residues. Deletions cut 3 bases from V and 0 bases from J, with 17 bases between. CDR1 and CDR2 (germline): GTSNPN, SVGIG (reference sequence). DNA of the CDR3: TGTGCCTGGAGCGCGGGGGGACACCTTTTGAACACTGAAGCTTTCTTT. Its translation is CAWSAGGHLLNTEAFF.

V gene TRBV28 combines with J gene TRBJ2-7, with a tentative D call TRBD1 (7 bases). The CDR3 has 14 amino acids. Germline CDR1 and CDR2: MDHEN and SYDVKM. V was shortened by 6 bases and J by 0 bases, with 12 bases between the two germline ends. CDR3 nucleotide sequence: TGTGCCAGCAGCCAGGGGGGTGCCTCCTACGAGCAGTACTTC. Translated: CASSQGGASYEQYF.

The rearrangement joins TRBV24-1 to TRBJ2-2, with D perhaps TRBD1 (5 bases). Germline V CDR1 and CDR2: KGHDR, SFDVKD. This CDR3 has 17 residues. V lost 4 bases to trimming and J lost 1 base, with 15 bases between them. CDR3 loop: CATSDLYQGGNTGELFF. In DNA form, the CDR3 reads TGTGCCACCAGTGACCTCTACCAGGGCGGGAACACCGGGGAGCTGTTTTTT.

Points on this clone: The same CDR3 arises from other DNA sequences in this sample as well. This rearrangement joins TRBV3-1 (or the pseudogene TRBV3-2) to TRBJ1-3, with D unclear. From germline, CDR1 is LGHDT and CDR2 YNNKEL (reference sequence). V was pared by 3 bases and J by 0 bases, with 6 bases between. The CDR3 runs to 14 residues. DNA for the CDR3: TGTGCCAGCAGCCAGGCAGGCTCTGGAAACACCATATATTTT. Its translation is CASSQAGSGNTIYF.

CDR3 sequence (DNA): TGTGCCAGCAGCGGGGACACCCACTCTGGGGCCAACGTCCTGACTTTC. This encodes CASSGDTHSGANVLTF. This chain connects TRBV7-2 to TRBJ2-6; perhaps TRBD1 as D (6 bases). Germline-derived CDR1 and CDR2 are SGHTA and FQGNSA. V was shortened by 5 bases and J by 0 bases, with 11 bases between the two germline ends. The CDR3 runs to 16 residues. Drawing the rest from reference TRBV7-2 and TRBJ2-6, the complete variable domain is GAGVSQSPSNKVTEKGKDVELRCDPISGHTALYWYRQSLGQGLEFLIYFQGNSAPDKSGLPSDRFSAERTGGSVSTLTIQRTQQEDSAVYLCASSGDTHSGANVLTFGAGSRLTVL.